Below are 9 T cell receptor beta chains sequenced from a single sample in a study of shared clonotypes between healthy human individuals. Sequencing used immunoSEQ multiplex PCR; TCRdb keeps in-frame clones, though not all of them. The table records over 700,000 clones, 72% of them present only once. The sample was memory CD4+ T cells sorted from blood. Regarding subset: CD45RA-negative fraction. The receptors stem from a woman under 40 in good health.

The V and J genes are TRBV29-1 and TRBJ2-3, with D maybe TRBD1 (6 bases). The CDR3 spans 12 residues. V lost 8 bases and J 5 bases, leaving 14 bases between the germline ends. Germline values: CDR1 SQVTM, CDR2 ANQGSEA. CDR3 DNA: TGCAGCCTTCGACAGGACGGAGATACGCAGTATTTT. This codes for CSLRQDGDTQYF.

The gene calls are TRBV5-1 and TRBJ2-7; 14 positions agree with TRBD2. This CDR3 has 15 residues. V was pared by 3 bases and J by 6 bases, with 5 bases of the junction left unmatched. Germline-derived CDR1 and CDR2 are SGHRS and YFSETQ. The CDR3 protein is CASSWETSGRGEQYF. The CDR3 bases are TGCGCCAGCAGCTGGGAGACTAGCGGGAGGGGCGAGCAGTACTTC.

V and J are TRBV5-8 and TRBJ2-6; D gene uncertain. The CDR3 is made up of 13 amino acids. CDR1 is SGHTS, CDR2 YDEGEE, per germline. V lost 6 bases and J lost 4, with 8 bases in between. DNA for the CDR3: TGTGCCAGCATCCCATACGGGGCCAACGTCCTGACTTTC. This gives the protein CASIPYGANVLTF.

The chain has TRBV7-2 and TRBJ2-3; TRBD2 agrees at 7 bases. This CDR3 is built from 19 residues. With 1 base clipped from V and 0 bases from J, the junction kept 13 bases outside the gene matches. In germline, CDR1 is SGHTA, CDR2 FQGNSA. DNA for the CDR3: TGTGCCAGCAGCTTAGACGCCCCTATGGCTAGCGGCAGCACAGATACGCAGTATTTT. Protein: CASSLDAPMASGSTDTQYF.

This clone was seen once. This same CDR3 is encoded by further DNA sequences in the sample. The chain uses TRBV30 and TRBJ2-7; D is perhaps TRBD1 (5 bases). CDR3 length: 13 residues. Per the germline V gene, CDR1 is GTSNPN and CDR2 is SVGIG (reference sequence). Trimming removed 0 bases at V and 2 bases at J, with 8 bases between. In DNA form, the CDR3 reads TGTGCCTGGAGTGTCGGCAGGGCCTACGAGCAGTACTTC. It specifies CAWSVGRAYEQYF.

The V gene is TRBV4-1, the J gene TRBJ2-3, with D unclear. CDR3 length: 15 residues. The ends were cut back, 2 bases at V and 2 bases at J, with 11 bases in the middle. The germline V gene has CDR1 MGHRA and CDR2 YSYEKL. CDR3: CASSQIVPDTDTQYF. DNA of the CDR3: TGCGCCAGCAGCCAAATCGTGCCTGACACAGATACGCAGTATTTT.

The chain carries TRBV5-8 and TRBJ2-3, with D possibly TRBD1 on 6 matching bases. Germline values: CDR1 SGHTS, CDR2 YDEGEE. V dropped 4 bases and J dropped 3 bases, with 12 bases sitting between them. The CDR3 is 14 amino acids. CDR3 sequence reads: CASSPGQLTDTQYF. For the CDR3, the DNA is TGTGCCAGCAGCCCGGGACAATTGACAGATACGCAGTATTTT.

The chain's CDR3 is CASSYGTLRTGELFF. DNA of the CDR3: TGTGCCAGCAGCTATGGGACCCTAAGAACCGGGGAGCTGTTTTTT. V and J are TRBV5-4 and TRBJ2-2; possibly TRBD1 or TRBD2 for D (5 bases each). V lost 3 bases, J lost 5 bases, and 14 bases lay in between. The CDR3 has 15 amino acids. Germline CDR1 SGHNT, CDR2 YYREEE (reference sequence).

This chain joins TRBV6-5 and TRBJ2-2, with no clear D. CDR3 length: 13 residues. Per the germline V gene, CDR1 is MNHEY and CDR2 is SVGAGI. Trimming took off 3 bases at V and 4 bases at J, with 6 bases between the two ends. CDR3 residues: CASSYRTTGELFF. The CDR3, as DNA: TGTGCCAGCAGTTATCGGACCACCGGGGAGCTGTTTTTT.